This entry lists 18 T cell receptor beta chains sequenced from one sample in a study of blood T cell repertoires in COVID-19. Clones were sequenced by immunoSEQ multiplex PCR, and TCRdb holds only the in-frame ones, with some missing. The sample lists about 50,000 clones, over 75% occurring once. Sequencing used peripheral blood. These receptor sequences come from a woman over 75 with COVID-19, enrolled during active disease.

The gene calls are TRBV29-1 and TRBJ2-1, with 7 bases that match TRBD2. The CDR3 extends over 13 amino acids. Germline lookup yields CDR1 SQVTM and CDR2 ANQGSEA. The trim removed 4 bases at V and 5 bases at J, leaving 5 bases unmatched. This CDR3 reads CSVGAGYNNEQFF. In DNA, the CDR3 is TGCAGCGTTGGAGCGGGATACAACAATGAGCAGTTCTTC.

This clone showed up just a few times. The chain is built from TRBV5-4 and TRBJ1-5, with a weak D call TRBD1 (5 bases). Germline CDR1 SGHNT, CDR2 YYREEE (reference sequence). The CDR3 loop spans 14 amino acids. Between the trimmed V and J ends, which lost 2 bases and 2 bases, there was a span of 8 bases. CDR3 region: CASSLGVGNQPQHF. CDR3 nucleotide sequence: TGTGCCAGCAGCTTAGGGGTCGGCAATCAGCCCCAGCATTTT.

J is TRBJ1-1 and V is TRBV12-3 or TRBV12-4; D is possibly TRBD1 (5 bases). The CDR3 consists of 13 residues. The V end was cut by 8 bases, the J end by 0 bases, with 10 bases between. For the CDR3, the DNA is TGTGCCAGCCGGGACTGGGTGAACACTGAAGCTTTCTTT. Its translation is CASRDWVNTEAFF.

The DNA of the CDR3 is TGTGCCACCAGCAGAGAAGGGGTCAGCTCCTACAATGAGCAGTTCTTC. Translated: CATSREGVSSYNEQFF. This rearrangement joins TRBV15 to TRBJ2-1, with a tentative D call TRBD1 (5 bases). The CDR3 spans 16 residues. The germline gives CDR1 LNHNV, CDR2 YYDKDF (reference sequence). V was cut by 0 bases and J by 0 bases, with 9 bases left in between.

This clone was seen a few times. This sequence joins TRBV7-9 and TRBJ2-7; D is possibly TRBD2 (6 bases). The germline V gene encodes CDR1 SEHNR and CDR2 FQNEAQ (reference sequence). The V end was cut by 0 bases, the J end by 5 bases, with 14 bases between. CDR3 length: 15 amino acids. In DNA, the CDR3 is TGTGCCAGCAGCTTAGCGTTGGGGGGACGTAACGAGCAGTACTTC. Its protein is CASSLALGGRNEQYF.

DNA for the CDR3: TGTGCCAGTAGTATAACGGGGACAGGGGGTGCCGAGCAGTACTTC. Translation gives CASSITGTGGAEQYF. The V gene is TRBV19, the J gene TRBJ2-7; 11 positions match TRBD1. The CDR3 is made up of 15 amino acids. Germline V lookup: CDR1 LNHDA, CDR2 SQIVND (reference sequence). After removal of 2 bases from V and 6 bases from J, the junction contained 6 bases not matched to a gene.

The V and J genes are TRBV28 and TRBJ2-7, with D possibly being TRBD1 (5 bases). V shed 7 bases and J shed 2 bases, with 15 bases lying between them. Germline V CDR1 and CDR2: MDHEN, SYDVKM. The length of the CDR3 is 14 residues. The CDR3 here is CASTRNLGAYEQYF. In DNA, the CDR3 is TGTGCCAGCACCCGGAACTTAGGGGCCTACGAGCAGTACTTC.

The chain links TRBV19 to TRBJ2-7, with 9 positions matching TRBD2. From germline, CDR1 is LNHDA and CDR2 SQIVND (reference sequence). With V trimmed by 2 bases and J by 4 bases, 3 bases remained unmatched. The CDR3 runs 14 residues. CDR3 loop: CASSILAGTYEQYF. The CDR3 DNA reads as TGTGCCAGTAGTATACTAGCGGGAACTTACGAGCAGTACTTC.

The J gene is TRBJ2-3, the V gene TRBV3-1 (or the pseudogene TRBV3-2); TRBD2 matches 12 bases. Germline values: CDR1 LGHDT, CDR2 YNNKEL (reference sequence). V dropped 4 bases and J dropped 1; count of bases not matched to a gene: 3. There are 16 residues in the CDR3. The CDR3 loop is CASSRRLAGGTDTQYF. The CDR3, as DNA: TGTGCCAGCAGCCGCCGACTAGCGGGAGGCACAGATACGCAGTATTTT.

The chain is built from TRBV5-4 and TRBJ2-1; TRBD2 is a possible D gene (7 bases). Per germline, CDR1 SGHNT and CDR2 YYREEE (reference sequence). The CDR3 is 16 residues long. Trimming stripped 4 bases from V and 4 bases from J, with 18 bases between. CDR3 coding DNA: TGTGCCAGCAGCGGGGGGGGCTCAGGCCAATACAATGAGCAGTTCTTC. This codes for CASSGGGSGQYNEQFF. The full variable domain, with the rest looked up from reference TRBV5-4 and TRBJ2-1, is ETGVTQSPTHLIKTRGQQVTLRCSSQSGHNTVSWYQQALGQGPQFIFQYYREEENGRGNFPPRFSGLQFPNYSSELNVNALELDDSALYLCASSGGGSGQYNEQFFGPGTRLTVL.

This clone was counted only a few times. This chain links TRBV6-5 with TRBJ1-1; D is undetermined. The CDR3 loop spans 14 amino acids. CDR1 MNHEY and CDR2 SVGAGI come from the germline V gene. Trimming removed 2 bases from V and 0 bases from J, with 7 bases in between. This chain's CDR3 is CASSYDRVNTEAFF. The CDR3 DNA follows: TGTGCCAGCAGTTACGACCGGGTGAACACTGAAGCTTTCTTT.

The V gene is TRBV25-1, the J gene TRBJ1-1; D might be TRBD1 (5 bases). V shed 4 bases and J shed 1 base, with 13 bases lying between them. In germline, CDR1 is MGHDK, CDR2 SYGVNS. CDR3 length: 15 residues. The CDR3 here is CASSAEGRQNTEAFF. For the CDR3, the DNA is TGTGCCAGCAGTGCGGAGGGACGGCAGAACACTGAAGCTTTCTTT.

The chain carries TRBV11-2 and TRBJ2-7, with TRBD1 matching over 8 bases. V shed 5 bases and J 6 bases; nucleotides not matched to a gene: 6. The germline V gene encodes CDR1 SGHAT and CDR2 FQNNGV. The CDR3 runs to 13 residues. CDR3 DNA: TGTGCCAGCAGCCTCACGACAGGGGTCGAGCAGTACTTC. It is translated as CASSLTTGVEQYF.

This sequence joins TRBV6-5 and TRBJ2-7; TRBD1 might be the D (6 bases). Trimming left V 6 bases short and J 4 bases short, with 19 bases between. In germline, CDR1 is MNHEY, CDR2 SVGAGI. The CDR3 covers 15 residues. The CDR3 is CASRLIPGTPYEQYF. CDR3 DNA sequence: TGTGCCAGCAGGCTAATACCCGGGACACCGTACGAGCAGTACTTC.

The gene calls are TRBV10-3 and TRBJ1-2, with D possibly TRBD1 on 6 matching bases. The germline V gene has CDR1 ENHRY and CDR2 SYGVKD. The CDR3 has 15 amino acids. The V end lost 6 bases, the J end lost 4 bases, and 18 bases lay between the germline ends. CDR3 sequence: CAIRRQDSDSYGYTF. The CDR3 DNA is TGTGCCATCAGGCGGCAGGACAGCGATTCCTATGGCTACACCTTC.

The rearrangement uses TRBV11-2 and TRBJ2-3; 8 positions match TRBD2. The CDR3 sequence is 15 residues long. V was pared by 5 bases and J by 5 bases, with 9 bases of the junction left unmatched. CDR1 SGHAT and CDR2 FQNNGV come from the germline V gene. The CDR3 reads CASSPHSGKGDTQYF. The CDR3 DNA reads TGTGCCAGCAGCCCACATAGCGGGAAGGGAGATACGCAGTATTTT.

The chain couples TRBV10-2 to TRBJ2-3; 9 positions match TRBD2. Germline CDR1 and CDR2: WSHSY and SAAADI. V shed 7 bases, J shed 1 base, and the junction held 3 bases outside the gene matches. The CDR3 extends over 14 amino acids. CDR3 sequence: CASMREGGTDTQYF. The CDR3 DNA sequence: TGCGCCAGCATGCGGGAGGGGGGCACAGATACGCAGTATTTT.

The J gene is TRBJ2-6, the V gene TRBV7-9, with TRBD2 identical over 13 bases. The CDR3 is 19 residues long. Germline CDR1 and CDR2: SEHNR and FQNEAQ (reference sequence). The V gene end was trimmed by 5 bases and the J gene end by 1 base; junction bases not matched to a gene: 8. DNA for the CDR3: TGTGCCAGCAGCCACGGACTAGCGGGAGCAATTTCTGGGGCCAACGTCCTGACTTTC. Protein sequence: CASSHGLAGAISGANVLTF.